This T cell receptor beta chain was sequenced for a study of blood T cell repertoires in COVID-19. Measured with immunoSEQ multiplex PCR; TCRdb has only the in-frame clones, and not every one. The sample yields 25,000 to 30,000 clones, roughly 88% seen once. The sequence was collected from a human donor in a cohort sampled during active COVID-19. The source material was peripheral blood.

CDR3 loop: CAWSSTAGNTIYF. As DNA, the CDR3 is TGTGCCTGGAGTAGTACGGCTGGAAACACCATATATTTT. The chain is built from TRBV30 and TRBJ1-3; no definite D call. Trimming took off 2 bases at V and 2 bases at J, with 7 bases between the two ends. Germline CDR1 is GTSNPN and CDR2 is SVGIG (reference sequence). The length of the CDR3 is 13 residues.